This T cell receptor (beta chain) derives from a study of regulatory T cells in long-lasting Graves disease. This CDR3 has 11 amino acids. Germline lookup yields CDR1 WSHSY and CDR2 SAAADI. Time point in this sample: persistent/refractory GD, antithyroid drugs over 5 years with positive TRAb. The TCR library was made from RNA extracted from PBMCs. Each patient gave approximately 9.6 milliliters of EDTA-anticoagulated peripheral blood. Building of the TCR beta libraries involved iRepertoire HTBI primers and Arm-PCR of CDR3 regions. As handled by the study authors: Among the samples, around 61 TRBV and 14 to 15 TRBJ segments were identified. TCRdb re-analysed the multiplex PCR reads in MiXCR, keeping a single row per CDR3 protein. What appears here as the V and J calls and clone size reflects TCRdb's work, not the paper's. The sample gives fewer than 400,000 distinct CDR3 sequences, less than 25% of which show up once; less than 25% is in the top ten.

Overall study results and limits: Accuracy might have suffered from few samples. Gene preferences differed: TRBV28, TRBJ1-2, TRBJ2-5 in persistent cases.

Turning to this clonotype: Its antigen is undetermined. A read error may produce the germline difference seen at one junction end.

The receptor comes from a female donor with Graves disease. The V gene is TRBV10-2, the J gene TRBJ1-6; the D gene is possibly TRBD1 (5 bases). Here the sequenced sample was peripheral blood mononuclear cells (PBMCs), taken when the disease was refractory, from a patient treated with antithyroid drugs. DNA for the CDR3: TGCGCCGGCAGGGAGAATTCACCCCTCCACTTT. Translation: CAGRENSPLHF.